One and the same sample provided the 28 T cell receptor beta chains below, sequenced in a study of shared clonotypes between healthy human individuals. Produced via immunoSEQ multiplex PCR; TCRdb's table is partial and in-frame only. The profile shows roughly 1 million clones, roughly 80% of them singletons. Sequenced input: memory CD4+ T cells sorted from blood. The subset is: CD45RA-negative fraction. The receptor set was obtained from a man aged 18 to 29 in good health.

This clone has just one count. V is TRBV14 and J is TRBJ2-3; 8 bases line up with TRBD2. The CDR3 length is 16 residues. Per the germline V gene, CDR1 is SGHDN and CDR2 is FVKESK. V shed 2 bases and J 1 base; nucleotides not matched to a gene: 5. CDR3 protein: CASSQSAAGGTDTQYF. DNA for the CDR3: TGTGCCAGCAGCCAATCAGCAGCGGGAGGCACAGATACGCAGTATTTT.

The chain is built from TRBV6-5 and TRBJ2-6; no definite D call. The CDR3 is made up of 16 amino acids. V was trimmed by 4 bases and J by 0 bases, leaving 10 bases between them. Germline V gene lookup returns CDR1 MNHEY and CDR2 SVGAGI. CDR3 loop: CASSSGFLSGANVLTF. The CDR3 coding sequence is TGTGCCAGCAGTTCTGGGTTCCTCTCTGGGGCCAACGTCCTGACTTTC.

Only one count was recorded for this clone. The chain links TRBV2 to TRBJ2-1; TRBD2 aligns across 9 bases. There are 16 residues in the CDR3. The junction had 9 bases not matched to a gene; V was cut back by 3 bases and J by 6 bases. CDR1 and CDR2 (germline): SNHLY, FYNNEI. As DNA, the CDR3 is TGTGCCAGCAGTGAGCGGGAGGCGGGAGGGCTCAATGAGCAGTTCTTC. As protein: CASSEREAGGLNEQFF.

This chain joins TRBV11-2 and TRBJ1-5, with 7 bases identical to TRBD1. This CDR3 has 14 residues. V trimming: 5 bases; J trimming: 3 bases; junction bases outside the gene matches: 4. Germline V lookup: CDR1 SGHAT, CDR2 FQNNGV. Here the CDR3 DNA reads TGTGCCAGCAGCGCCGGGACAGCCAATCAGCCCCAGCATTTT. Its protein product is CASSAGTANQPQHF.

The V call is TRBV6-1, the J call TRBJ2-3; unclear D gene. V was trimmed by 6 bases and J by 0 bases, leaving 4 bases between them. The CDR3 has 12 residues. Looked up from germline, CDR1 is MNHNS and CDR2 is SASEGT. CDR3 sequence (DNA): TGTGCCAGCAGGGGAAGCACAGATACGCAGTATTTT. Residues: CASRGSTDTQYF.

The V gene is TRBV9, the J gene TRBJ1-2; 9 nucleotides align to TRBD1. V was clipped by 4 bases and J by 8 bases; unmatched bases: 12. The CDR3 is made up of 15 amino acids. Germline V gene sequence: CDR1 SGDLS, CDR2 YYNGEE. The CDR3 reads CASSPRGDRVGGYTF. CDR3 bases: TGTGCCAGCAGCCCCCGCGGGGACAGGGTGGGAGGCTACACCTTC.

The chain has TRBV20-1 and TRBJ2-7; D remains ambiguous. V gave up 4 bases and J gave up 8 bases, with 12 bases separating them. The CDR3 spans 11 residues. CDR1 and CDR2 (germline): DFQATT, SNEGSKA (reference sequence). This chain's CDR3 is CSAKDVGKQYF. DNA of the CDR3: TGCAGTGCTAAGGACGTTGGAAAGCAGTACTTC.

This clone appeared a single time. The V and J genes are TRBV7-2 and TRBJ2-5, with D hard to call. This CDR3 region has 14 residues. Germline V gene sequence: CDR1 SGHTA, CDR2 FQGNSA. The V and J ends lost 5 bases and 7 bases respectively, with 17 bases between them. This CDR3 is CASSPQAPPGTQYF. CDR3 DNA: TGTGCCAGCAGCCCCCAGGCCCCGCCCGGGACCCAGTACTTC.

The chain has TRBV7-2 and TRBJ2-7, with unresolved D. The CDR3 extends over 15 amino acids. V was cut by 1 base and J by 1 base, with 11 bases left in between. Germline V gene data show CDR1 as SGHTA and CDR2 as FQGNSA. The CDR3 is CASSLGAGKSYEQYF. CDR3 coding DNA: TGTGCCAGCAGCTTAGGGGCAGGAAAATCCTACGAGCAGTACTTC.

This clone was counted a few times. The chain is built from TRBV5-1 and TRBJ1-1; 8 bases map to TRBD1. Germline V gives CDR1 SGHRS, CDR2 YFSETQ. The CDR3 runs 14 residues. V was pared by 0 bases and J by 11 bases, with 9 bases of the junction left unmatched. CDR3 DNA: TGCGCCAGCAGCTTGGCGGACAGGGCTGGGGTGGCTTTCTTT. This encodes CASSLADRAGVAFF. Variable domain in full (rest from reference TRBV5-1 and TRBJ1-1): KAGVTQTPRYLIKTRGQQVTLSCSPISGHRSVSWYQQTPGQGLQFLFEYFSETQRNKGNFPGRFSGRQFSNSRSEMNVSTLELGDSALYLCASSLADRAGVAFFGQGTRLTVV.

This rearrangement joins TRBV12-5 to TRBJ2-7; 11 nucleotides align to TRBD1. CDR3 size: 16 residues. Germline CDR1 reads LGHNT; CDR2 reads FRNRAP. The V gene end was trimmed by 7 bases and the J gene end by 1 base; junction bases not matched to a gene: 9. DNA of the CDR3: TGTGCTAGTGCTATAGCCGGGACAGGGGGATCCTACGAGCAGTACTTC. Protein product: CASAIAGTGGSYEQYF. Together with reference TRBV12-5 and TRBJ2-7, the CDR3 gives the full variable domain: DARVTQTPRHKVTEMGQEVTMRCQPILGHNTVFWYRQTMMQGLELLAYFRNRAPLDDSGMPKDRFSAEMPDATLATLKIQPSEPRDSAVYFCASAIAGTGGSYEQYFGPGTRLTVT.

The chain links TRBV10-3 to TRBJ2-7; D not certain. The CDR3 runs to 12 residues. V was clipped by 3 bases and J by 4 bases, with 7 bases between them. The germline gives CDR1 ENHRY, CDR2 SYGVKD. CDR3 sequence: CAISDGVYEQYF. The DNA for the CDR3 is TGTGCCATCAGTGATGGGGTATACGAGCAGTACTTC.

This clone was picked up many times. Different DNA sequences within this sample yield the same CDR3. The genes are TRBV30 and TRBJ1-4, with a tentative D call TRBD1 (6 bases). CDR3 length: 14 residues. The germline V gene has CDR1 GTSNPN and CDR2 SVGIG (reference sequence). V lost 2 bases and J 8 bases, leaving 15 bases between the germline ends. CDR3 DNA: TGTGCCTGGAGTCCCGGACAGCTAAGGGAAAAACTGTTTTTT. Translating it yields CAWSPGQLREKLFF.

V and J are TRBV7-2 and TRBJ2-7, with TRBD2 matching 8 bases. Germline V lookup: CDR1 SGHTA, CDR2 FQGNSA. The CDR3 is 15 residues long. With 3 bases clipped from V and 3 bases from J, the junction kept 7 bases outside the gene matches. CDR3: CASSFQAGVNYEQYF. In nucleotides, the CDR3 is TGTGCCAGCAGCTTTCAAGCGGGGGTTAACTACGAGCAGTACTTC.

This chain links TRBV7-6 with TRBJ2-5; 11 bases agree with TRBD1. The DNA end favors TRBJ2-7, so the J call may be wrong. The CDR3 length is 15 residues. Germline V gene lookup returns CDR1 SGHVS and CDR2 FNYEAQ. The CDR3, as DNA: TGTGCCAGCAGCCCCCCCGGGACAGGGGGATACGAGCAGTACTTC. This gives the protein CASSPPGTGGYEQYF.

This clone has at least ten counts. The CDR3 loop is CASSRAPPDSGNTIYF. The CDR3 DNA is TGCGCCAGCAGCCGAGCCCCCCCTGACTCTGGAAACACCATATATTTT. The V gene is TRBV5-1, the J gene TRBJ1-3, with D unresolved. The CDR3 runs to 16 residues. Germline loops: CDR1 SGHRS, CDR2 YFSETQ. Trimming left V 4 bases short and J 0 bases short, with 14 bases between.

Concerning this clone itself: The sample carries other DNA sequences with the same CDR3. The V call is TRBV5-1, the J call TRBJ1-1; D is undetermined. The germline V gene has CDR1 SGHRS and CDR2 YFSETQ. This CDR3 spans 13 amino acids. V was shortened by 4 bases and J by 0 bases, with 7 bases between the two germline ends. CDR3 sequence (DNA): TGCGCCAGCAGCCTGGGGTTGAACACTGAAGCTTTCTTT. Encoded protein: CASSLGLNTEAFF.

The rearrangement links TRBV6-5 to TRBJ2-5; 8 nucleotides line up with TRBD1. The ends lost 5 bases at V and 3 bases at J; junction bases unmatched: 8. Germline V gene lookup returns CDR1 MNHEY and CDR2 SVGAGI. The CDR3 is 15 residues long. CDR3 in amino acids: CASSKSSGGKETQYF. The CDR3 DNA reads as TGTGCCAGCAGTAAATCTTCAGGGGGCAAAGAGACCCAGTACTTC.

The chain uses TRBV2 and TRBJ1-2; a weak D match, TRBD1 (6 bases). The CDR3 consists of 13 residues. Germline-derived CDR1 and CDR2 are SNHLY and FYNNEI. V was shortened by 6 bases and J by 8 bases, with 16 bases between the two germline ends. The CDR3, as DNA: TGTGCCAGCAGAGTAAACGACGGGGGCGGCTACACCTTC. Its protein is CASRVNDGGGYTF. The entire variable domain, with the rest obtained from reference TRBV2 and TRBJ1-2, is as follows: EPEVTQTPSHQVTQMGQEVILRCVPISNHLYFYWYRQILGQKVEFLVSFYNNEISEKSEIFDDQFSVERPDGSNFTLKIRSTKLEDSAMYFCASRVNDGGGYTFGSGTRLTVV.

CDR3 protein: CASTPAGGKTEAFF. The CDR3 region has the DNA TGTGCCAGCACCCCCGCAGGGGGCAAGACTGAAGCTTTCTTT. The chain joins TRBV6-5 to TRBJ1-1; 8 bases map to TRBD1. V was clipped by 7 bases and J by 5 bases; unmatched bases: 9. The CDR3 covers 14 residues. Germline CDR1 MNHEY, CDR2 SVGAGI.

Comment on this clone: Within the sample, other DNA sequences also encode this same CDR3. For the CDR3, the DNA is TGTGCCAGCAGCCAAGGGGGGGGGTCCTCCTACGAGCAGTACTTC. This sequence encodes CASSQGGGSSYEQYF. The J gene is TRBJ2-7, the V gene TRBV4-2, with 7 bases fitting TRBD2. CDR1 is LGHNA and CDR2 is YNFKEQ in the germline V gene. This CDR3 region has 15 residues. Germline trimming cut 1 base from V and 0 bases from J; bases unmatched to any gene: 3.

The chain uses TRBV29-1 and TRBJ2-7; D possibly corresponds to TRBD1 (5 bases). V lost 7 bases to trimming and J lost 0 bases, with 13 bases between them. There are 13 residues in the CDR3. The germline CDR1 and CDR2 sequences are SQVTM and ANQGSEA. CDR3 sequence reads: CSAKGVSSYEQYF. The CDR3 DNA reads as TGCAGCGCCAAAGGGGTAAGCTCCTACGAGCAGTACTTC.

As concerns this clone: A much bigger clone sits one base away, suggesting this may be a read error. The same CDR3 also results from other DNA sequences found in this sample. This sequence joins TRBV11-2 and TRBJ1-1; D remains ambiguous. Germline loops: CDR1 SGHAT, CDR2 FQNNGV. This CDR3 has 13 residues. Deletions cut 1 base from V and 2 bases from J, with 5 bases between. CDR3 DNA: TGTGCCAGCAGCTTAGTTGAAAACACTGAAGCTTTCTTT. Protein sequence: CASSLVENTEAFF.

CDR3 nucleotides: TGCGCCAGCAGCAGAAGCGGGGGGGCTTACGAGCAGTACTTC. This sequence encodes CASSRSGGAYEQYF. The chain is built from TRBV5-1 and TRBJ2-7; 10 positions agree with TRBD2. Germline trimming cut 4 bases from V and 4 bases from J; bases unmatched to any gene: 5. The CDR3 runs to 14 residues. Germline V lookup: CDR1 SGHRS, CDR2 YFSETQ.

The J gene is TRBJ2-3, the V gene TRBV5-1; TRBD2 agrees at 11 bases. The germline gives CDR1 SGHRS, CDR2 YFSETQ. Germline trimming cut 4 bases from V and 6 bases from J; bases unmatched to any gene: 10. The CDR3 covers 16 residues. The CDR3 here is CASSPSSGGTSDTQYF. The CDR3, as DNA: TGCGCCAGCAGCCCATCTAGCGGGGGGACCTCCGATACGCAGTATTTT. The full variable domain, its missing parts supplied by reference TRBV5-1 and TRBJ2-3, is KAGVTQTPRYLIKTRGQQVTLSCSPISGHRSVSWYQQTPGQGLQFLFEYFSETQRNKGNFPGRFSGRQFSNSRSEMNVSTLELGDSALYLCASSPSSGGTSDTQYFGPGTRLTVL.

The CDR3 DNA follows: TGTGCCAGCACCTACAGGGGGGCGAGCACTGAAGCTTTCTTT. Protein sequence: CASTYRGASTEAFF. This chain uses TRBV5-6 with TRBJ1-1, with 8 bases fitting TRBD1. The J segment lost 4 bases and the V segment lost 6 bases, leaving 8 bases of the junction unmatched. Germline V lookup: CDR1 SGHDT, CDR2 YYEEEE. This CDR3 contains 14 residues.

The V call is TRBV25-1, the J call TRBJ1-6; D unresolved. The V gene lost 2 bases and the J gene lost 6 bases, with 11 bases spanning the gap. The CDR3 is 15 amino acids. Germline lookup yields CDR1 MGHDK and CDR2 SYGVNS. Here the CDR3 reads CASSEPDLVNSPLHF. The CDR3, as DNA: TGTGCCAGCAGTGAACCGGATCTGGTTAATTCACCCCTCCACTTT.

There are a few counts of this clone. V is TRBV19 and J is TRBJ1-6, with 7 bases fitting TRBD1. Looked up from germline, CDR1 is LNHDA and CDR2 is SQIVND (reference sequence). The CDR3 has 14 residues. Trimming cost V 5 bases and J 8 bases; bases outside gene matches: 6. CDR3 region: CASSSGTEYSPLHF. DNA of the CDR3: TGTGCCAGTAGTTCCGGGACAGAATATTCACCCCTCCACTTT.